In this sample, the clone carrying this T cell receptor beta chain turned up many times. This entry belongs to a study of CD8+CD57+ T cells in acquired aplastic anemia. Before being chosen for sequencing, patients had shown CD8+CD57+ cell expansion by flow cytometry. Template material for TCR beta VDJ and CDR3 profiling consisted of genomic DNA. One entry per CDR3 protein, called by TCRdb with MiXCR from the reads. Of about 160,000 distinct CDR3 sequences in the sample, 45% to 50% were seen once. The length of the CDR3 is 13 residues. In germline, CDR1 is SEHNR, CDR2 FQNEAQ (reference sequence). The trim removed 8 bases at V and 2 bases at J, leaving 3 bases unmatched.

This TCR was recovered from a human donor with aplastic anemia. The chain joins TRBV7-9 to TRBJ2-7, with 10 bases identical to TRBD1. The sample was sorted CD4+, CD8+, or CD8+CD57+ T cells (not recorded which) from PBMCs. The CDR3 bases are TGTGCCAGCCGGGACAGGGGAGCCTACGAGCAGTACTTC. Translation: CASRDRGAYEQYF.